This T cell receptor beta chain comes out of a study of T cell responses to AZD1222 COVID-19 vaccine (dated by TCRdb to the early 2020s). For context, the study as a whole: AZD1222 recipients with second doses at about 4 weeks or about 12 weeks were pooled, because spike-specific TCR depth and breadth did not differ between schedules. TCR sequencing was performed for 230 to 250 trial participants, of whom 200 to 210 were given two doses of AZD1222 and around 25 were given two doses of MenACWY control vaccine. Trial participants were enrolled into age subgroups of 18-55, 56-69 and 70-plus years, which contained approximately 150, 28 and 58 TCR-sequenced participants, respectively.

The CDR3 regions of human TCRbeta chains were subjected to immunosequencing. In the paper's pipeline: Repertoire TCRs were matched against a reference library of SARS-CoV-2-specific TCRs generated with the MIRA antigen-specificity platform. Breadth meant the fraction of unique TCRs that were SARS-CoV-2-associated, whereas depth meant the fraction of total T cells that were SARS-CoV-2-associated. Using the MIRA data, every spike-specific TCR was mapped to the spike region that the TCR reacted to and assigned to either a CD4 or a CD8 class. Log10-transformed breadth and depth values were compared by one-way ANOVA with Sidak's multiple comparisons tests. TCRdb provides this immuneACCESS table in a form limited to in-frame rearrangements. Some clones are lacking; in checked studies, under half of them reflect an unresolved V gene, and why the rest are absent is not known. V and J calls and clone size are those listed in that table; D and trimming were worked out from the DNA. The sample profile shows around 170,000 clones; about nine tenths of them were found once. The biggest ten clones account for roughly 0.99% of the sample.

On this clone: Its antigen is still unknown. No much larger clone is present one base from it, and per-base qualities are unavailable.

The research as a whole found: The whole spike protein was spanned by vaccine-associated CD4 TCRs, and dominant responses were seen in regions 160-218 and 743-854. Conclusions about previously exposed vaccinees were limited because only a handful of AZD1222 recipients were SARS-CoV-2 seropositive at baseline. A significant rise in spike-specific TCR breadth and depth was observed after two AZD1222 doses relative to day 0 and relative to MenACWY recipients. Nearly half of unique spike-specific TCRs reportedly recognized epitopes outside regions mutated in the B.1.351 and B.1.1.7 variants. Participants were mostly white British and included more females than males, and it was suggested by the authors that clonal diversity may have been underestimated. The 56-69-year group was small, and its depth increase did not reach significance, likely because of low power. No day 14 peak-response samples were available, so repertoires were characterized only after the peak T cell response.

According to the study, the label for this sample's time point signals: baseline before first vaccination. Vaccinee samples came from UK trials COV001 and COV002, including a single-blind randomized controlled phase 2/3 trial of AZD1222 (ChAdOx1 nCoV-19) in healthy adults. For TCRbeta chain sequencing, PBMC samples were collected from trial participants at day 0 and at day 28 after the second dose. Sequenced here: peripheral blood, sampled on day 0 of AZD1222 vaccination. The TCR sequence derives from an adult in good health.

The CDR3 protein is CASRPTKGAELNTIYF. The DNA is as follows: TGTGCCAGTAGACCCACAAAGGGCGCTGAATTGAACACCATATATTTT. The sequence is built from TRBV19 and TRBJ1-3, with the D gene call left open. The CDR3, cysteine through phenylalanine, is 16 amino acids long. This entry keeps only the CDR3 DNA: 48 bases, framed from base 1. The germline V gene (reference sequence) supplies CDR1 LNHDA and CDR2 SQIVND. Between the V and J ends, shortened by 6 bases and 7 bases respectively, the junction contains 22 bases.